These 6 T cell receptor beta chains share one sample of origin, sequenced in a study of OX40 agonist ivuxolimab in advanced cancers. Sequenced by immunoSEQ multiplex PCR; TCRdb stores in-frame clones only, minus some. The table records some 76,000 clones, just under 85% of them present only once. The sequences come from CD4+ or CD8+ T cells sorted from blood, collected in a trial of the OX40 agonist ivuxolimab. These receptor sequences come from an adult with an advanced solid tumor such as melanoma, head and neck, liver or kidney cancer.

This chain links TRBV5-6 with TRBJ2-3; no clear D. This CDR3 contains 12 residues. From germline, CDR1 is SGHDT and CDR2 YYEEEE. Trimming shortened V by 4 bases and J by 2 bases, and 5 bases separated the two germline ends. The CDR3, as DNA: TGTGCCAGCAGCCGACTCACAGATACGCAGTATTTT. Translation gives CASSRLTDTQYF.

V usage is TRBV11-2 and J usage is TRBJ1-1; a possible D gene is TRBD1 (5 bases). V was shortened by 5 bases and J by 6 bases, with 13 bases between the two germline ends. Germline lookup yields CDR1 SGHAT and CDR2 FQNNGV. The CDR3 length is 13 residues. The CDR3 nucleotides are TGTGCCAGCAGCCGAAGCCTGGGGGCTGAAGCTTTCTTT. Its translation is CASSRSLGAEAFF.

The chain uses TRBV2 and TRBJ1-1; 9 nucleotides align to TRBD1. Trimming at V came to 9 bases and at J to 4 bases, leaving 9 bases not matched to a gene. The CDR3 has 14 residues. CDR1 is SNHLY and CDR2 is FYNNEI in the germline V gene. The CDR3 reads CASILTGGITEAFF. The CDR3 coding sequence is TGTGCCAGTATACTTACAGGGGGCATCACTGAAGCTTTCTTT.

V is TRBV29-1 and J is TRBJ2-1, with 7 bases identical to TRBD1. V lost 4 bases, J lost 3 bases, and 12 bases stayed unmatched. Germline loops: CDR1 SQVTM, CDR2 ANQGSEA. The CDR3 is 16 amino acids. The CDR3 DNA sequence: TGCAGCGTTGGGTTCGGGACAGTAGAAGGCTACAATGAGCAGTTCTTC. Translating gives CSVGFGTVEGYNEQFF.

The CDR3 DNA follows: TGTGCCATCAGCCTCGGGACAGGGAGCTCCTACGAGCAGTACTTC. Translated: CAISLGTGSSYEQYF. V gene TRBV10-3 combines with J gene TRBJ2-7; 9 bases match TRBD1. CDR3 size: 15 residues. Germline CDR1 reads ENHRY; CDR2 reads SYGVKD. Unmatched junction bases numbered 6, after V lost 6 bases and J lost 0 bases.

This sequence joins TRBV25-1 and TRBJ2-3; 9 bases agree with TRBD1. The trim removed 4 bases at V and 0 bases at J, leaving 5 bases unmatched. Germline V gives CDR1 MGHDK, CDR2 SYGVNS. CDR3 size: 16 residues. CDR3 sequence reads: CASSAMDRGSTDTQYF. The CDR3 bases are TGTGCCAGCAGTGCGATGGACAGGGGAAGCACAGATACGCAGTATTTT.